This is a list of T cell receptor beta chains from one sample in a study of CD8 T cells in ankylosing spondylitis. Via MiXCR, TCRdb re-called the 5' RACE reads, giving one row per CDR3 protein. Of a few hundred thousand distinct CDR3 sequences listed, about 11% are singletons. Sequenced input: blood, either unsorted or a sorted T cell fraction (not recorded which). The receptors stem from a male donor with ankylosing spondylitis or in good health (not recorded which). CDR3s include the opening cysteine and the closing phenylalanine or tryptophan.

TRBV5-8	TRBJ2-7	CASSRSGKTGGDEQYF
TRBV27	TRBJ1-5	CASSLRQGNQPQHF
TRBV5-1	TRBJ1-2	CASSRDRVVGYTF
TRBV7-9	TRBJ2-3	CASSFEGEGDTQYF
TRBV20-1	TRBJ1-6	CSARRAANYNSPLHF
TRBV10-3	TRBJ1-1	CAISEGPHEAFF
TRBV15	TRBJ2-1	CATSRDPGVHNEQFF
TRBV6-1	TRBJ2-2	CASSDTRDGELFF
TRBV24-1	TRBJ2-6	CATSDTMKGLRESGANVLTF
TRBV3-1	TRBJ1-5	CASSQGQGYNQPQHF
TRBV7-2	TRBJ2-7	CASSTPPAGGMDEQYF
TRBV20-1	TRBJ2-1	CSARDLGQSNNEQFF
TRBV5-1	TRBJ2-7	CASSLGLAGAEQYF
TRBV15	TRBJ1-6	CATSRPGTNNSPLHF
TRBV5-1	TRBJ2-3	CASSLAGASTDTQYF
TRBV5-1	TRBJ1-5	CASDPGGSLSGQPQHF
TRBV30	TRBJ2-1	CAWEPAGLSNEQFF
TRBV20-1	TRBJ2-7	CSARGSGKVGSSSYEQYF
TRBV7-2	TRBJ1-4	CASSLRNEKLFF
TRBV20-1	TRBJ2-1	CSAKGAGEFHNEQFF
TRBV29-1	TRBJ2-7	CSVGTASYEQYF
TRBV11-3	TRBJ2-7	CASGDRYYEQYF
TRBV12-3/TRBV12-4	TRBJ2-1	CASSLMRGAINEQFF
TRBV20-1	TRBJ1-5	CSVRDWGKSNQPQHF
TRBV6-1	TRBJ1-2	CASSVNTNYGYTF
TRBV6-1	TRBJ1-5	CASSREKKQPQHF
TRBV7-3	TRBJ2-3	CASSPRGPSTDTQYF
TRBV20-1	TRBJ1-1	CSAAGQGNMNTEAFF
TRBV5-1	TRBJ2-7	CASSFGGFQEQYF
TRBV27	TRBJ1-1	CASGPPGFTEAFF
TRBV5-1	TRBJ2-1	CASSFEGGYNEQFF
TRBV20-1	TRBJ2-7	CSASFTSDSEQYF
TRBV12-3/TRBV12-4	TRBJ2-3	CASNGQVDSTDTQYF
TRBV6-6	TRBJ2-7	CASSRGPTYEQYF
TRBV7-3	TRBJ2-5	CASSISTGSIETQYF
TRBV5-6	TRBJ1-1	CASSPRVGEWRAFF
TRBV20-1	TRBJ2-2	CSVPDERGGELFF
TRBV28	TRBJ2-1	CASSLTPTSGADEQFF
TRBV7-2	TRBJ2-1	CASSLDSGREGEQFF
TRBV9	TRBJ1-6	CASSVEGRGNSPLHF
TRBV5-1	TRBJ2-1	CASSPAAGGGFDNEQFF
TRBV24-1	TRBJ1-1	CATSDRGTGNTEAFF
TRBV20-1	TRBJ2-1	CSTTSWTGTSYNEQFF
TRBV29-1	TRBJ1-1	CSVEEGAAGAAFF
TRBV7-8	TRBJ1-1	CASSAAEGTEAFF
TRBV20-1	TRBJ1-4	CSARGAGQGGEKLFF
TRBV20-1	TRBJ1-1	CSARPDGDTEAFF
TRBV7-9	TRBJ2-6	CASSPTALPSGANVLTF
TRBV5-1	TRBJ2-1	CASSLEGVYNEQFF
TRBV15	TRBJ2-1	CATSREWAASGGGDEQFF
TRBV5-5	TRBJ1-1	CASSALVSVMEAFF